These T cell receptor beta chains were read from a single sample in a study of blood T cell repertoires in COVID-19. Sequencing used immunoSEQ multiplex PCR; TCRdb keeps in-frame clones, though not all of them. The repertoire holds about 57,000 clones, with roughly 78% as singletons. The sequencing input was peripheral blood. Receptors were obtained from a woman older than 75 with acute or convalescent COVID-19. Both conserved end residues are part of each CDR3. The order of the fields is D gene, clone size, J gene, V gene, CDR3 DNA, CDR3 protein. The D gene is left open where the match is weak. Part of the rows lack a size; the others show once, few, many or a class for expanded clones.

D gene: TRBD2
clone size: once
J gene: TRBJ2-7
V gene: TRBV28
CDR3 DNA: TGTGCCAGCAAAACTCGAGGGGAGGGGTGGTCCTACGAGCAGTACTTC
CDR3 protein: CASKTRGEGWSYEQYF

D gene: .
clone size: few
J gene: TRBJ1-1
V gene: TRBV18
CDR3 DNA: TGTGCCAGCTCACCAACAGCGAACACTGAAGCTTTCTTT
CDR3 protein: CASSPTANTEAFF

D gene: .
clone size: .
J gene: TRBJ2-5
V gene: TRBV3-1/TRBV3-2
CDR3 DNA: TGTGCCAGCAGCCAAGACGGGGGATTTGAGACCCAGTACTTC
CDR3 protein: CASSQDGGFETQYF

D gene: .
clone size: .
J gene: TRBJ2-1
V gene: TRBV7-9
CDR3 DNA: TGTGCCAGCAGCTTAGCGGGGGGGCGGTACAATGAGCAGTTCTTC
CDR3 protein: CASSLAGGRYNEQFF

D gene: .
clone size: .
J gene: TRBJ2-1
V gene: TRBV7-2
CDR3 DNA: TGTGCCAGCAACCAACTAGCCTATGAGCAGTTCTTC
CDR3 protein: CASNQLAYEQFF

D gene: TRBD1
clone size: few
J gene: TRBJ1-5
V gene: TRBV7-8
CDR3 DNA: TGTGCCAGCAGCTCCGGACAGGAGGCTTTCAATCAGCCCCAGCATTTT
CDR3 protein: CASSSGQEAFNQPQHF

D gene: .
clone size: .
J gene: TRBJ2-7
V gene: TRBV28
CDR3 DNA: TGTGCCAGCAGTCCAGGGACTCGCCAGTACTTC
CDR3 protein: CASSPGTRQYF

D gene: .
clone size: few
J gene: TRBJ2-3
V gene: TRBV2
CDR3 DNA: TGTGCCAGCAGTGACGTGGACTTCACAGATACGCAGTATTTT
CDR3 protein: CASSDVDFTDTQYF

D gene: .
clone size: .
J gene: TRBJ2-3
V gene: TRBV19
CDR3 DNA: TGTGCCAGTAGTTTGAGAGGGTCCGGCACAGATACGCAGTATTTT
CDR3 protein: CASSLRGSGTDTQYF

D gene: TRBD1
clone size: many
J gene: TRBJ1-1
V gene: TRBV19
CDR3 DNA: TGTGCCAGTAAAAGGGACAGGGGGAACTCTGAAGCTTTCTTT
CDR3 protein: CASKRDRGNSEAFF

D gene: TRBD1
clone size: .
J gene: TRBJ1-4
V gene: TRBV10-3
CDR3 DNA: TGTGCCATCAGTGAGTTGGGACAGGGAGAAAAACTGTTTTTT
CDR3 protein: CAISELGQGEKLFF

D gene: TRBD1
clone size: .
J gene: TRBJ1-2
V gene: TRBV19
CDR3 DNA: TGTGCCAGTACCGAGTACTACAGGGGTGACTATGGCTACACCTTC
CDR3 protein: CASTEYYRGDYGYTF

D gene: .
clone size: .
J gene: TRBJ1-2
V gene: TRBV5-1
CDR3 DNA: TGCGCCAGCAGCATGGACAGCCGTCAGAGTGGCTACACCTTC
CDR3 protein: CASSMDSRQSGYTF

D gene: .
clone size: few
J gene: TRBJ1-5
V gene: TRBV27
CDR3 DNA: TGTGCCAGCAGTTTATTGGGGGGGAGAGCCAATCAGCCCCAGCATTTT
CDR3 protein: CASSLLGGRANQPQHF

D gene: .
clone size: .
J gene: TRBJ1-3
V gene: TRBV5-1
CDR3 DNA: TGCGCCAGCAGCGGGCCAGGGGCTGGAAACACCATATATTTT
CDR3 protein: CASSGPGAGNTIYF

D gene: TRBD1
clone size: medium-sized
J gene: TRBJ2-2
V gene: TRBV6-5
CDR3 DNA: TGTGCCAGCAGAGGACAGGTCAACACCGGGGAGCTGTTTTTT
CDR3 protein: CASRGQVNTGELFF

D gene: .
clone size: once
J gene: TRBJ2-2
V gene: TRBV10-1
CDR3 DNA: TGCGCCAGCAGTGAGTCGCGGGGTTCCGGGGAGCTGTTTTTT
CDR3 protein: CASSESRGSGELFF

D gene: .
clone size: .
J gene: TRBJ1-2
V gene: TRBV20-1
CDR3 DNA: TGCAGTGCTAGTGCTGGAGGGCATGGCTACACCTTC
CDR3 protein: CSASAGGHGYTF

D gene: TRBD2
clone size: .
J gene: TRBJ2-1
V gene: TRBV28
CDR3 DNA: TGTGCCACACGGGAGGGCGGGGGAGGCAATGAGCAGTTCTTC
CDR3 protein: CATREGGGGNEQFF

D gene: .
clone size: .
J gene: TRBJ2-4
V gene: TRBV3-1/TRBV3-2
CDR3 DNA: TGTGCCAGCAGCCAAGATACCCGTCGACGGGGGATAGCCAAAAACATTCAGTACTTC
CDR3 protein: CASSQDTRRRGIAKNIQYF

D gene: TRBD1
clone size: few
J gene: TRBJ1-5
V gene: TRBV2
CDR3 DNA: TGTGCCAGCAGTCCGGGACAGGGTAACAATCAGCCCCAGCATTTT
CDR3 protein: CASSPGQGNNQPQHF

D gene: TRBD1
clone size: .
J gene: TRBJ2-1
V gene: TRBV6-5
CDR3 DNA: TGTGCCACCAAGACAGGGGGCTCCTACAATGAGCAGTTCTTC
CDR3 protein: CATKTGGSYNEQFF

D gene: TRBD1
clone size: .
J gene: TRBJ2-7
V gene: TRBV14
CDR3 DNA: TGTGCCAGCAGCCAAAGGGACAGCCTTTCATACGAGCAGTACTTC
CDR3 protein: CASSQRDSLSYEQYF

D gene: .
clone size: once
J gene: TRBJ1-1
V gene: TRBV7-9
CDR3 DNA: TGTGCCAGCAGCTTAGAAACCGGGGTGAACACTGAAGCTTTCTTT
CDR3 protein: CASSLETGVNTEAFF

D gene: TRBD2
clone size: .
J gene: TRBJ2-1
V gene: TRBV30
CDR3 DNA: TGTGCCTGGGACACTAGCGGCTTTACATATGAGCAGTTCTTC
CDR3 protein: CAWDTSGFTYEQFF

D gene: .
clone size: few
J gene: TRBJ1-6
V gene: TRBV25-1
CDR3 DNA: TGTGCCAGCAGACTCGGGACATCAAATTCACCCCTCCACTTT
CDR3 protein: CASRLGTSNSPLHF

D gene: TRBD1
clone size: .
J gene: TRBJ1-1
V gene: TRBV9
CDR3 DNA: TGTGCCAGCAGCGTGGGCTGGGACAGGGCGACTGAAGCTTTCTTT
CDR3 protein: CASSVGWDRATEAFF

D gene: TRBD2
clone size: .
J gene: TRBJ2-2
V gene: TRBV27
CDR3 DNA: TGTGCCAGCAGTACCGGACTAGCGGTCACCGGGGAGCTGTTTTTT
CDR3 protein: CASSTGLAVTGELFF

D gene: .
clone size: .
J gene: TRBJ1-1
V gene: TRBV19
CDR3 DNA: TGTGCCAGTGGTTCAGGAACAATGAACACTGAAGCTTTCTTT
CDR3 protein: CASGSGTMNTEAFF

D gene: .
clone size: few
J gene: TRBJ2-5
V gene: TRBV5-4
CDR3 DNA: TGTGCCAGCAGCCCCTTGACGGGGGAAGAGACCCAGTACTTC
CDR3 protein: CASSPLTGEETQYF

D gene: .
clone size: few
J gene: TRBJ1-3
V gene: TRBV7-8
CDR3 DNA: TGTGCCAGCAGCTTAGAGGCCAGGGATGGCTCTGGAAACACCATATATTTT
CDR3 protein: CASSLEARDGSGNTIYF

D gene: .
clone size: .
J gene: TRBJ1-4
V gene: TRBV19
CDR3 DNA: TGTGCCAGTCGGACAGAGGCAACTAATGAAAAACTGTTTTTT
CDR3 protein: CASRTEATNEKLFF